This T cell receptor (beta chain) was sequenced in a study of blood T cell repertoires in COVID-19. CDR3 length: 14 residues. In germline, CDR1 is MNHEY, CDR2 SVGEGT. The J segment lost 0 bases and the V segment lost 6 bases, leaving 4 bases of the junction unmatched. Sequencing was performed with immunoSEQ multiplex PCR; in TCRdb, only in-frame clones are kept and a portion is missing. The table shows under 250,000 clones, with nearly 90% occurring only once. The sequenced material came from peripheral blood. The J gene is TRBJ1-1, the V gene TRBV6-2 or TRBV6-3, with 7 bases that match TRBD1. This receptor was obtained from a man aged 18 to 30 with active or convalescent COVID-19. CDR3 DNA sequence: TGTGCCAGCAGCTGGACAGGTTTGAACACTGAAGCTTTCTTT. Protein product: CASSWTGLNTEAFF.